This paragraph reports one T cell receptor (beta chain). What it binds is unknown. This CDR3 is built from 16 residues. Germline values: CDR1 DFQATT, CDR2 SNEGSKA (reference sequence). Staff drew 8 to 10 milliliters of peripheral blood from each donor. At least 5.5 micrograms of total RNA were extracted per sample. The use of a sample-barcoded 5' primer and a J-beta primer mix characterized a second PCR of roughly 6 to 11 cycles. TCRdb reanalysed the 5' RACE reads using MiXCR and keeps one entry per CDR3 protein. This sample carries hundreds of thousands of distinct CDR3 sequences, around 45% of them seen once, and the ten largest clones take less than 20%. These data come from a study of blood T cells in healthy people across ages. Regarding the study as a whole: Long-lived donors carried more naive CD4+ cells and greater diversity than aged donors. In older individuals, TCR beta diversity per million T cells was lower, falling roughly linearly with age.

This receptor was obtained from a man older than 75 in good health. The gene calls are TRBV20-1 and TRBJ2-1, with TRBD2 identical over 10 bases. The J call may be mistaken, given a closer DNA end match to TRBJ2-7. The material sequenced was blood. The CDR3 region has the DNA TGCAGTGCTAGAGGGGGGCTAGCGGGAGCCCACAATGAGCAGTACTTC. This translates into CSARGGLAGAHNEQYF.